This T cell receptor (beta chain) originates from a study of T-cell reconstitution after alpha-beta-depleted transplantation in children. Unique molecular identifiers were incorporated into the prepared TCRbeta library. TCRdb redid the calling of the PCR reads with MiXCR, one entry per CDR3 protein. The sample has approximately 650,000 distinct CDR3 sequences; about an eighth are singletons. The ends were cut back, 7 bases at V and 5 bases at J, with 14 bases in the middle. The CDR3 length is 13 residues. The V gene's germline CDR1 is MGHDK and CDR2 SYGVNS. Study-wide results and limits: From newly produced T cells came most of the T-cell counts and diversity one year after transplant.

This clonotype was seen repeatedly, ten times or more. As yet, its antigen is unknown. The chain joins TRBV25-1 to TRBJ2-5, with unresolved D. This receptor was identified in a girl aged 2 to 9 with congenital amegakaryocytic thrombocytopenia, due to receive a stem cell transplant. Source: PBMCs, taken before TCRalphabeta/CD19-depleted stem cell transplant. CDR3 DNA: TGTGCCAGCACCGTCGGTGCCTCCGAGACCCAGTACTTC. Its protein is CASTVGASETQYF.